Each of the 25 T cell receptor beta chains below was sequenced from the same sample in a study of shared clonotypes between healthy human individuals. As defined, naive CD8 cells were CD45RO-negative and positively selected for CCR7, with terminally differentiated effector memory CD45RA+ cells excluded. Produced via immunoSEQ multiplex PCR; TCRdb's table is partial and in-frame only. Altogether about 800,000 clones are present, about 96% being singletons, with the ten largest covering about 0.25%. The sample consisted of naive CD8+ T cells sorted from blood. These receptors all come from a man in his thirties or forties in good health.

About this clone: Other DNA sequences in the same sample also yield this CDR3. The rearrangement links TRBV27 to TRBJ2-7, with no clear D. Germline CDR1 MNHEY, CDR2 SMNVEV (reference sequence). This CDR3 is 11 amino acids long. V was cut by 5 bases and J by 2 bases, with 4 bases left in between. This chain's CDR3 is CASSTPYEQYF. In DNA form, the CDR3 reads TGTGCCAGCAGTACTCCCTACGAGCAGTACTTC.

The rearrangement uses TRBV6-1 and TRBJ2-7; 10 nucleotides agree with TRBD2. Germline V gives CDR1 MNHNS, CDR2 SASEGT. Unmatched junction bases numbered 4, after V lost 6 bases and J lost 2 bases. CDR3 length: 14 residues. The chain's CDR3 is CASRKREGAYEQYF. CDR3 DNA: TGTGCCAGCAGAAAGCGGGAGGGGGCCTACGAGCAGTACTTC.

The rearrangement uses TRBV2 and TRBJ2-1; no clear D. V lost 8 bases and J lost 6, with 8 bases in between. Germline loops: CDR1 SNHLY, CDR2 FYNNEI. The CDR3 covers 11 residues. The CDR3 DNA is TGTGCCAGCTTGATCTTCAATGAGCAGTTCTTC. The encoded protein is CASLIFNEQFF. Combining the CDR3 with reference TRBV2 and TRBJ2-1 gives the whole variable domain EPEVTQTPSHQVTQMGQEVILRCVPISNHLYFYWYRQILGQKVEFLVSFYNNEISEKSEIFDDQFSVERPDGSNFTLKIRSTKLEDSAMYFCASLIFNEQFFGPGTRLTVL.

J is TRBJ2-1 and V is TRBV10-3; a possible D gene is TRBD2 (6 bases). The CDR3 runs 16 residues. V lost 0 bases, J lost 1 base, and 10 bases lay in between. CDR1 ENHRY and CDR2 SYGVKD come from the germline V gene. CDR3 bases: TGTGCCATCAGTGAGTCCGGACTAACGTCCTACAATGAGCAGTTCTTC. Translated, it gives CAISESGLTSYNEQFF.

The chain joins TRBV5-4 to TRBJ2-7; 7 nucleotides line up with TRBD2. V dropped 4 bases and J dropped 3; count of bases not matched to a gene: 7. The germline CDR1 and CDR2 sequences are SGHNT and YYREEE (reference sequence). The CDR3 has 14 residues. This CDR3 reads CASSPTGGIYEQYF. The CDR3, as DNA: TGTGCCAGCAGCCCAACCGGGGGGATCTACGAGCAGTACTTC.

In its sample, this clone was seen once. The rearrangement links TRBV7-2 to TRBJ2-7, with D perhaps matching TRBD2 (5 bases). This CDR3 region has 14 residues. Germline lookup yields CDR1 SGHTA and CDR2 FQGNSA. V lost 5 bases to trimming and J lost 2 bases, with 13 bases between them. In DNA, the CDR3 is TGTGCCAGCAGCCCTGACTATTGGACCTACGAGCAGTACTTC. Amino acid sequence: CASSPDYWTYEQYF.

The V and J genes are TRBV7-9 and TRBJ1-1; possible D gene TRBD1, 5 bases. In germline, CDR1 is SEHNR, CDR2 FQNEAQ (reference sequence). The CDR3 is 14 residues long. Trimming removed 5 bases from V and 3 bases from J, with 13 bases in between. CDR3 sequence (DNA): TGTGCCAGCAGCGAAGGGGCTATGGACACTGAAGCTTTCTTT. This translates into CASSEGAMDTEAFF.

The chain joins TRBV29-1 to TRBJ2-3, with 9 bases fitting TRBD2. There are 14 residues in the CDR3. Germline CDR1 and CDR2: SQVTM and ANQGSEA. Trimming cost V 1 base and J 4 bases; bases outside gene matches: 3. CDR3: CSVEGASGADTQYF. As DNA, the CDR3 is TGCAGCGTTGAAGGGGCTAGCGGGGCAGATACGCAGTATTTT.

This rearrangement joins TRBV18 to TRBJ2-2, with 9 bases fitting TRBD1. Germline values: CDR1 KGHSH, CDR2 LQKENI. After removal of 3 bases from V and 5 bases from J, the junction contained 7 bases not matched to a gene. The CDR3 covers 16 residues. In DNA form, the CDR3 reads TGTGCCAGCTCACCCTTCTGGACAGGGGAAACCGGGGAGCTGTTTTTT. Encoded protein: CASSPFWTGETGELFF.

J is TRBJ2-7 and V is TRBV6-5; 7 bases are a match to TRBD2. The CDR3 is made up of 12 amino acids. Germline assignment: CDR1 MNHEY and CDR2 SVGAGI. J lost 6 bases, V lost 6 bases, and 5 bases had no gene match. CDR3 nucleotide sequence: TGTGCCAGCAGCGGACTAGACGGCGAGCAGTACTTC. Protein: CASSGLDGEQYF.

Here the CDR3 DNA reads TGTGCCAGCAGCTACACTCTAGCGGGAGGCCCCGAGGGGGCAGATACGCAGTATTTT. Amino acids: CASSYTLAGGPEGADTQYF. The chain couples TRBV11-2 to TRBJ2-3; the match to TRBD2 covers 11 bases. V lost 4 bases and J lost 4; bases outside the gene matches: 16. Germline V CDR1 and CDR2: SGHAT, FQNNGV. The CDR3 length is 19 residues.

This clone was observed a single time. CDR3 DNA sequence: TGTGCCAGCAGAACCGACGACACCTCTGGAAACACCATATATTTT. It yields the protein CASRTDDTSGNTIYF. The rearrangement links TRBV6-5 to TRBJ1-3; D is unclear. Germline V gives CDR1 MNHEY, CDR2 SVGAGI. CDR3 length: 15 amino acids. The germline V and J ends were trimmed by 6 bases and 0 bases, with 12 bases remaining between them.

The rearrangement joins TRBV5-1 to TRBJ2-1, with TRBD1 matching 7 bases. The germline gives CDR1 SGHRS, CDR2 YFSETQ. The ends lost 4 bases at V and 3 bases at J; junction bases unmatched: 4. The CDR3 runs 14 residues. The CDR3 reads CASSKQGLYNEQFF. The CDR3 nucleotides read TGCGCCAGCAGCAAACAGGGGCTCTACAATGAGCAGTTCTTC.

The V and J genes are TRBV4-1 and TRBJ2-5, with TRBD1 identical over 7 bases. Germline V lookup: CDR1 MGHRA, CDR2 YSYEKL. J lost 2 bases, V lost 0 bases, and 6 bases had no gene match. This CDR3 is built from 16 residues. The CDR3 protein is CASSQDGPGQQETQYF. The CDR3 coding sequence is TGCGCCAGCAGCCAAGATGGTCCGGGACAGCAAGAGACCCAGTACTTC.

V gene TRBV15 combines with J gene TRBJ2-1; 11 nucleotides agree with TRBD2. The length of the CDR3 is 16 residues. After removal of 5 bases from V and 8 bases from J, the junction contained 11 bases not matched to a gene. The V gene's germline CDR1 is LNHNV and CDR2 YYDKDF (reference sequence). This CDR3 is CATSPQSVLAGDEQFF. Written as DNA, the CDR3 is TGTGCCACCAGCCCCCAAAGCGTACTAGCGGGAGATGAGCAGTTCTTC.

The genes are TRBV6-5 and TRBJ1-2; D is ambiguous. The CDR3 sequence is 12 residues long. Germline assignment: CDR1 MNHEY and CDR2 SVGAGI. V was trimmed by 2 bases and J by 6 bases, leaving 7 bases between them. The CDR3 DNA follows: TGTGCCAGCAGTTACGATAGGAATGGCTACACCTTC. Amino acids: CASSYDRNGYTF.

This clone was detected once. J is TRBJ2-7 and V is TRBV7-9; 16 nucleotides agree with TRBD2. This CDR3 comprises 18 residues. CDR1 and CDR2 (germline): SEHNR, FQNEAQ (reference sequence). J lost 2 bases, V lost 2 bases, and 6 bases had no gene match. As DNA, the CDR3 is TGTGCCAGCAGCTTACGAGGGGGGACTAGCGGGAGGGCCTACGAGCAGTACTTC. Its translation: CASSLRGGTSGRAYEQYF.

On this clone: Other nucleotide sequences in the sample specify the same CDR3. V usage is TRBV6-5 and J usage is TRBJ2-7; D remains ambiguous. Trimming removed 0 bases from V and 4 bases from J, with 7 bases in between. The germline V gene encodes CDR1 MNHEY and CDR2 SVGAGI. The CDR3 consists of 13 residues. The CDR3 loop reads CASSYSNLYEQYF. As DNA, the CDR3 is TGTGCCAGCAGTTACTCCAACCTTTACGAGCAGTACTTC.

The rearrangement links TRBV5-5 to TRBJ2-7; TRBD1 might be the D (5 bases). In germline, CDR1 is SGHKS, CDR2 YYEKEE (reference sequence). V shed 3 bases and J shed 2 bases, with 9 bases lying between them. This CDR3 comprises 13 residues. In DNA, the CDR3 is TGTGCCAGCAGCTATACAGGCGCCTACGAGCAGTACTTC. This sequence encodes CASSYTGAYEQYF.

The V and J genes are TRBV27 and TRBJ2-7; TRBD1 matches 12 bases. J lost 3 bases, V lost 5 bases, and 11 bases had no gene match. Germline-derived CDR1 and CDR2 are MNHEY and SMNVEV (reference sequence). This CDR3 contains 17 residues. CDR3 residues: CASSPPPGQGALYEQYF. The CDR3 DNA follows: TGTGCCAGCAGTCCCCCCCCGGGACAGGGGGCCCTCTACGAGCAGTACTTC.

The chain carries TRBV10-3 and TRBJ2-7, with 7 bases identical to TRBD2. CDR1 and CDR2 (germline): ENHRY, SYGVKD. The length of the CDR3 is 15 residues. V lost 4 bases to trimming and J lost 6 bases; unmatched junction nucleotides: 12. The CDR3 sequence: CAISGGGRGSGEQYF. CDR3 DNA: TGTGCCATCAGTGGGGGAGGGCGGGGGTCCGGCGAGCAGTACTTC.

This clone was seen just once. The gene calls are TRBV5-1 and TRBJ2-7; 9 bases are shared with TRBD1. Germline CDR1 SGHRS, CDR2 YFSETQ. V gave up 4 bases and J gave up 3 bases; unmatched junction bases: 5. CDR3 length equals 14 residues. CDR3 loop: CASSPRDRDYEQYF. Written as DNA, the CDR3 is TGCGCCAGCAGCCCCCGGGACAGGGACTACGAGCAGTACTTC. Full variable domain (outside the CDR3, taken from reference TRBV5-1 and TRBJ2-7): KAGVTQTPRYLIKTRGQQVTLSCSPISGHRSVSWYQQTPGQGLQFLFEYFSETQRNKGNFPGRFSGRQFSNSRSEMNVSTLELGDSALYLCASSPRDRDYEQYFGPGTRLTVT.

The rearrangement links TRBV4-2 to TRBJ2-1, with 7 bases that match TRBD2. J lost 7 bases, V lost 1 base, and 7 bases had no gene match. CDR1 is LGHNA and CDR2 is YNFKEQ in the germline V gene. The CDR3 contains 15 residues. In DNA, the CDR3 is TGTGCCAGCAGCCAAGTAGGACTAGATGGAAATGAGCAGTTCTTC. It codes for CASSQVGLDGNEQFF.

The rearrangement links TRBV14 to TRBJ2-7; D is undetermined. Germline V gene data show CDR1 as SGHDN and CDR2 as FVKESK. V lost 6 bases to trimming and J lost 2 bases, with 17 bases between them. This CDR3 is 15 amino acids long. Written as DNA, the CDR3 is TGTGCCAGCAGTCCTGGCCGCTACTCGGCCTACGAGCAGTACTTC. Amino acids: CASSPGRYSAYEQYF.

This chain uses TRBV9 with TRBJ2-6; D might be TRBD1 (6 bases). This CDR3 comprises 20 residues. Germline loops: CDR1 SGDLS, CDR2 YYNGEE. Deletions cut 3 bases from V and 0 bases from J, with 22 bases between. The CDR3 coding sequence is TGTGCCAGCAGCGGAACCGGGACACCTGAGGCCCTCTCTGGGGCCAACGTCCTGACTTTC. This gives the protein CASSGTGTPEALSGANVLTF.